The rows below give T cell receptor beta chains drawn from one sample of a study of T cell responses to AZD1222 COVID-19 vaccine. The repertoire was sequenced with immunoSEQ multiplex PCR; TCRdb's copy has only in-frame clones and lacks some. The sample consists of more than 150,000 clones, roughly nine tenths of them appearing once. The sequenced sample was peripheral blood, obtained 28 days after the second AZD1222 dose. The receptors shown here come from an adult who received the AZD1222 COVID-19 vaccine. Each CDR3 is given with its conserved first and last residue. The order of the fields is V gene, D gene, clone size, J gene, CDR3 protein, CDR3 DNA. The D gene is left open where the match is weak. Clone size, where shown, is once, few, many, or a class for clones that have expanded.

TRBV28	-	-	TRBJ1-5	CASLSTYVNQPQHF	TGTGCCAGCCTTTCCACTTATGTAAATCAGCCCCAGCATTTT
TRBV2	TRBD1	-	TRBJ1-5	CASKPGTGAKSNQPQHF	TGTGCCAGCAAGCCCGGGACAGGGGCGAAAAGCAATCAGCCCCAGCATTTT
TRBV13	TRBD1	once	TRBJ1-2	CASSLFAARGMAGYTF	TGTGCCAGCAGCTTATTCGCGGCCAGGGGGATGGCTGGCTACACCTTC
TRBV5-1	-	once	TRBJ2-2	CASGSFKAGELFF	TGCGCCAGCGGGAGTTTTAAGGCCGGGGAGCTGTTTTTT
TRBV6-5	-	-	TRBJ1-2	CASSLAGIVGGYTF	TGTGCCAGCAGCTTGGCAGGTATCGTCGGTGGCTACACCTTC
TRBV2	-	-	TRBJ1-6	CASSEAKSSYNSPLHF	TGTGCCAGCAGTGAGGCGAAGAGCTCCTATAATTCACCCCTCCACTTT
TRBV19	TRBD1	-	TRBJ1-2	CASSTSVLDRGYENYGYTF	TGTGCCAGTAGTACCTCGGTTCTGGACAGGGGGTATGAAAACTATGGCTACACCTTC
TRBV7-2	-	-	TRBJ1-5	CASSLEVRVGGVQPQHF	TGTGCCAGCAGCTTAGAAGTACGGGTGGGAGGGGTTCAGCCCCAGCATTTT
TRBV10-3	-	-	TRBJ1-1	CAIHGQNTEAFF	TGTGCCATCCATGGGCAGAACACTGAAGCTTTCTTT
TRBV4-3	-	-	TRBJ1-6	CASSQDPGPDNSPLHF	TGCGCCAGCAGCCAAGATCCCGGGCCCGATAATTCACCCCTCCACTTT
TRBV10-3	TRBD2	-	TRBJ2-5	CAIRTGTSGRIGETQYF	TGTGCCATCCGTACCGGGACTAGCGGGAGAATCGGAGAGACCCAGTACTTC
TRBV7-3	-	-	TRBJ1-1	CASSSQRNTEAFF	TGTGCCAGCAGCTCACAAAGGAACACTGAAGCTTTCTTT
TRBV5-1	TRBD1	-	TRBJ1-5	CASSLYRGRVSNQPQHF	TGCGCCAGCAGCTTGTACAGGGGGCGTGTAAGCAATCAGCCCCAGCATTTT
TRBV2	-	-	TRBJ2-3	CASSDYGGATDTQYF	TGTGCCAGCAGTGACTATGGGGGAGCCACAGATACGCAGTATTTT
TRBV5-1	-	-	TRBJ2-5	CASSPRTSQETQYF	TGCGCCAGCAGCCCCCGGACATCCCAAGAGACCCAGTACTTC
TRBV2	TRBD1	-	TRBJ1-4	CASREDRGHGEKLFF	TGTGCCAGCAGGGAGGACAGGGGTCATGGTGAAAAACTGTTTTTT
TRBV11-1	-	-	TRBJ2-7	CASSSRDASSYEQYF	TGTGCCAGCAGCTCACGGGACGCGAGCTCCTACGAGCAGTACTTC
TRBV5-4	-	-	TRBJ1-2	CASSLDPVKGGYTF	TGTGCCAGCAGCTTGGATCCCGTTAAAGGGGGCTACACCTTC
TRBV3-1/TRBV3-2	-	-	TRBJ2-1	CASSRIGGEQFF	TGTGCCAGCAGCCGTATAGGCGGGGAGCAGTTCTTC
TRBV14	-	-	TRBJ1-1	CASSRKLGTEAFF	TGTGCCAGCAGCCGCAAACTGGGCACTGAAGCTTTCTTT
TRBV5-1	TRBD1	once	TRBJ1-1	CASSLAQGVNTEAFF	TGCGCCAGCAGCTTGGCACAGGGGGTGAACACTGAAGCTTTCTTT
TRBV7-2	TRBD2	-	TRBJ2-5	CASSLQAGQETQYF	TGTGCCAGCAGCTTACAAGCGGGACAAGAGACCCAGTACTTC
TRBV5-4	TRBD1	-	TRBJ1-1	CASSSTRTSGTGMNTEAFF	TGTGCCAGCAGTTCTACGAGAACCTCCGGGACAGGGATGAACACTGAAGCTTTCTTT
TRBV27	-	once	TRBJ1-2	CASRSPGGGTYGYTF	TGTGCCAGCAGGAGCCCCGGGGGGGGTACCTATGGCTACACCTTC
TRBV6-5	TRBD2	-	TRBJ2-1	CASSYRLAGGRNEQFF	TGTGCCAGCAGTTATAGACTAGCGGGAGGAAGGAATGAGCAGTTCTTC
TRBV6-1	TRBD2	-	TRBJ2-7	CASSKAGVYEQYF	TGTGCCAGCAGTAAAGCGGGAGTCTACGAGCAGTACTTC
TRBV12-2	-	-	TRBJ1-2	CGAGRNGGYGYTF	TGTGGGGCGGGGAGGAACGGGGGCTATGGCTACACCTTC
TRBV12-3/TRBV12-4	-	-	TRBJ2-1	CASRPTAHEQFF	TGTGCCAGCAGGCCAACAGCGCATGAGCAGTTCTTC
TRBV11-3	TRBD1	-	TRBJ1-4	CASSQGGTGNEKLFF	TGTGCCAGCAGCCAAGGCGGGACAGGGAATGAAAAACTGTTTTTT
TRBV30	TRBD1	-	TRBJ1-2	CAWSTTRQGAHGYTF	TGTGCCTGGAGTACAACACGACAGGGGGCGCACGGCTACACCTTC
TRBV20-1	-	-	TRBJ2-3	CSASDPGGTDTQYF	TGCAGTGCTAGTGATCCTGGGGGCACAGATACGCAGTATTTT
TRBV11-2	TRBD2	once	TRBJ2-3	CASSLGRGGDTQYF	TGTGCCAGCAGCCTGGGCCGGGGGGGAGATACGCAGTATTTT
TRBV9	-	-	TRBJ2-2	CASSSDRNTGELFF	TGTGCCAGCAGCTCGGACAGGAACACCGGGGAGCTGTTTTTT
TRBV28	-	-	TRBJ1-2	CASSFYVRNVYGYTF	TGTGCCAGCAGTTTTTATGTCCGAAATGTTTATGGCTACACCTTC
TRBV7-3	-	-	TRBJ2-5	CASSLLGGNSETQYF	TGTGCCAGCAGCTTATTGGGCGGGAACTCAGAGACCCAGTACTTC
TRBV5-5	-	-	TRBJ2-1	CASSLVLEDEQFF	TGTGCCAGCAGCTTGGTCCTAGAGGATGAGCAGTTCTTC
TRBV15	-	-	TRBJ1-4	CATSRIEPTASFNEKLFF	TGTGCCACCAGCAGAATTGAACCCACAGCTTCTTTCAATGAAAAACTGTTTTTT
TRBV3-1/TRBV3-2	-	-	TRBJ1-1	CASSLPGLNTEAFF	TGTGCCAGCAGCCTGCCAGGGCTGAACACTGAAGCTTTCTTT
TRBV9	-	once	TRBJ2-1	CASSVGIEKGYNEQFF	TGTGCCAGCAGCGTAGGCATCGAGAAGGGCTACAATGAGCAGTTCTTC
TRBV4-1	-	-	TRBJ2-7	CASSQGILEGPYEQYF	TGCGCCAGCAGCCAAGGCATCTTAGAGGGGCCGTACGAGCAGTACTTC
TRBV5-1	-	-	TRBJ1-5	CASSLDSGDQPQHF	TGCGCCAGCAGCTTGGATTCAGGAGATCAGCCCCAGCATTTT